A selection of T cell receptor beta chains follows, all from one sample in a study of graft-versus-host responses after intestinal transplantation. For these receptors, no antigen is known. Sequencing was performed with immunoSEQ multiplex PCR; in TCRdb, only in-frame clones are kept and a portion is missing. The repertoire includes tens of thousands of clones, roughly 90% of them detected once, and around 0.1% sits in the top ten. The sequenced sample was unstimulated CD4+ T cells sorted from spleen or lymph node cells, obtained before intestinal transplant. These receptors all stem from a human donor who received an intestinal transplant. The CDR3 runs from the conserved cysteine through the conserved F or W. Each record gives: D gene, V gene, J gene, clone size, CDR3 protein, CDR3 DNA. D genes are given only for firm matches. Expanded clones get a size class; other rows say once, few or many, or leave the size out.

>TRBD1|TRBV6-5|TRBJ2-7|-
CASSYTRDRAVEQYF
TGTGCCAGCAGTTACACCCGGGACAGGGCCGTCGAGCAGTACTTC
>TRBD1|TRBV11-2|TRBJ1-6|-
CASSLTGESYNSPLHF
TGTGCCAGCAGCTTAACAGGGGAGTCCTATAATTCACCCCTCCACTTT
>-|TRBV9|TRBJ2-1|once
CASSVGVAAANEQFF
TGTGCCAGCAGCGTAGGGGTGGCGGCCGCCAATGAGCAGTTCTTC
>TRBD1|TRBV2|TRBJ1-2|-
CASRGQGRGGYTF
TGTGCCAGCAGAGGACAGGGACGAGGTGGCTACACCTTC
>-|TRBV19|TRBJ1-2|-
CASSLFFHSGYGYTF
TGTGCCAGTAGCCTCTTTTTCCACTCGGGCTATGGCTACACCTTC
>-|TRBV6-5|TRBJ2-7|-
CASSYSLAGNYEQYF
TGTGCCAGCAGTTACTCGCTCGCAGGGAACTACGAGCAGTACTTC
>TRBD1|TRBV25-1|TRBJ2-2|-
CASRNDRAGTGELFF
TGTGCCAGCAGAAACGACAGGGCGGGCACCGGGGAGCTGTTTTTT
>-|TRBV14|TRBJ2-7|few
CASSQDPGREQYF
TGTGCCAGCAGCCAAGATCCAGGGAGGGAGCAGTACTTC
>-|TRBV5-5|TRBJ2-7|once
CASRRVRYGEQYF
TGTGCCAGCCGGAGGGTCCGGTACGGGGAGCAGTACTTC
>-|TRBV7-9|TRBJ2-7|-
CASSLVAEAQYF
TGTGCCAGCAGCTTAGTTGCGGAGGCGCAGTACTTC
>-|TRBV11-1|TRBJ2-7|-
CASSLGGVPDYEQYF
TGTGCCAGCAGCTTAGGGGGGGTCCCGGACTACGAGCAGTACTTC
>-|TRBV7-8|TRBJ1-4|-
CASSPLRDSATNEKLFF
TGTGCCAGCAGCCCACTTAGAGACAGTGCAACTAATGAAAAACTGTTTTTT
>-|TRBV7-2|TRBJ2-7|-
CASSLGRNGEQYF
TGTGCCAGCAGCTTAGGGAGGAACGGCGAGCAGTACTTC
>-|TRBV7-3|TRBJ1-1|-
CASSLTSGIRTEAFF
TGTGCCAGCAGCTTAACCTCAGGGATTAGGACTGAAGCTTTCTTT
>TRBD1|TRBV5-1|TRBJ1-1|-
CASSPGTGDTEAFF
TGCGCCAGCAGCCCCGGGACAGGGGACACTGAAGCTTTCTTT
>TRBD1|TRBV7-2|TRBJ1-2|-
CASSRVMGQGGYGYTF
TGTGCCAGCAGCAGAGTGATGGGACAGGGTGGTTATGGCTACACCTTC
>-|TRBV12-5|TRBJ2-7|-
CASGLGQAYEQYF
TGTGCTAGTGGTTTGGGACAGGCCTACGAGCAGTACTTC
>TRBD1|TRBV6-5|TRBJ2-3|-
CASSFDRDATQYF
TGTGCCAGCAGTTTCGACAGGGACGCTACGCAGTATTTT
>-|TRBV25-1|TRBJ1-4|-
CASTPGRGGGEKLFF
TGTGCCAGCACTCCCGGGAGGGGGGGCGGCGAAAAACTGTTTTTT
>TRBD1|TRBV6-4|TRBJ1-6|-
CASSLGGAGSPLHF
TGTGCCAGCAGTCTAGGGGGCGCGGGTTCACCCCTCCACTTT
>TRBD1|TRBV5-1|TRBJ2-3|-
CASSVGQGGTDTQYF
TGCGCCAGCAGCGTAGGACAGGGGGGGACAGATACGCAGTATTTT
>-|TRBV6-6|TRBJ1-5|once
CASSSGGNQPQHF
TGTGCCAGCAGCTCCGGGGGCAATCAGCCCCAGCATTTT
>TRBD1|TRBV7-3|TRBJ1-1|-
CASSAQGATEAFF
TGTGCCAGCAGCGCGCAGGGGGCCACTGAAGCTTTCTTT
>TRBD1|TRBV5-6|TRBJ1-2|few
CASSSTDRGGHYGYTF
TGTGCCAGCAGCTCGACGGACAGGGGGGGACACTATGGCTACACCTTC
>-|TRBV28|TRBJ1-5|-
CASSTPGGSSNQPQHF
TGTGCCAGCAGCACCCCTGGAGGGAGTAGCAATCAGCCCCAGCATTTT
>-|TRBV7-2|TRBJ1-1|-
CASSPSTGYTEAFF
TGTGCCAGCAGCCCATCCACAGGCTACACTGAAGCTTTCTTT
>TRBD2|TRBV5-1|TRBJ2-3|-
CASSFPSGATDTQYF
TGCGCCAGCAGCTTTCCTAGCGGAGCCACAGATACGCAGTATTTT
>-|TRBV27|TRBJ1-5|-
CASRPSERRQPQHF
TGTGCCAGCAGGCCCTCGGAGAGGCGGCAGCCCCAGCATTTT
>-|TRBV5-4|TRBJ1-5|-
CASSPGGDNQPQHF
TGTGCCAGCAGCCCCGGAGGTGACAATCAGCCCCAGCATTTT
>TRBD2|TRBV6-5|TRBJ2-3|once
CASSPVAGGTDTQYF
TGTGCCAGCAGTCCCGTAGCGGGGGGCACAGATACGCAGTATTTT
>-|TRBV27|TRBJ1-5|-
CASRPTGFQPQHF
TGTGCCAGCAGACCTACAGGATTTCAGCCCCAGCATTTT
>-|TRBV19|TRBJ1-6|once
CASSWRARNSPLHF
TGTGCCAGTAGTTGGCGGGCAAGGAATTCACCCCTCCACTTT
>-|TRBV9|TRBJ2-7|-
CASSVGSKDEQYF
TGTGCCAGCAGCGTGGGCAGCAAGGACGAGCAGTACTTC
>TRBD1|TRBV27|TRBJ1-1|-
CASSLRTGSMNTEAFF
TGTGCCAGCAGTCTTAGGACAGGGTCTATGAACACTGAAGCTTTCTTT
>-|TRBV6-5|TRBJ1-2|-
CASSRDRRVYGYTF
TGTGCCAGCAGTCGAGACAGGCGGGTCTATGGCTACACCTTC
>-|TRBV27|TRBJ2-7|-
CASSMGGAPWGEQYF
TGTGCCAGCAGCATGGGGGGGGCCCCCTGGGGCGAGCAGTACTTC
>TRBD1|TRBV5-1|TRBJ2-1|-
CASGRDRGRDEQFF
TGCGCCAGCGGCCGGGACAGGGGTCGGGATGAGCAGTTCTTC
>-|TRBV11-2|TRBJ1-3|once
CASTTHGAFGNTIYF
TGTGCCAGCACCACCCACGGTGCCTTTGGAAACACCATATATTTT
>-|TRBV7-9|TRBJ1-1|-
CASRGGAHTEAFF
TGTGCCAGCAGAGGGGGGGCACACACTGAAGCTTTCTTT
>-|TRBV6-4|TRBJ1-3|once
CASSDSDTFRDTIYF
TGTGCCAGCAGTGACTCGGACACCTTTCGGGACACCATATATTTT